This entry lists 13 T cell receptor beta chains sequenced from one sample in a study of blood T cell repertoires in COVID-19. TCRdb's copy holds only in-frame clones and misses some; the assay was immunoSEQ multiplex PCR. Altogether around 40,000 clones are present, roughly nine tenths being singletons, with the ten largest covering around 6.2%. Source material: peripheral blood. The source is a human donor in a cohort sampled during active COVID-19.

The CDR3 DNA follows: TGTGCCTGGAGTTCACAGGGGATAAGCAATCAGCCCCAGCATTTT. Translated, it gives CAWSSQGISNQPQHF. This chain links TRBV30 with TRBJ1-5; 7 nucleotides align to TRBD1. CDR1 and CDR2 (germline): GTSNPN, SVGIG (reference sequence). CDR3 length: 15 residues. After removal of 2 bases from V and 1 base from J, the junction contained 5 bases not matched to a gene.

This chain connects TRBV21-1 to TRBJ1-2. TRBV21-1 is a recognized pseudogene. This CDR3 has 18 amino acids. CDR3 loop: CASSKVILSADSGAGYTF. The CDR3 DNA follows: TGTGCCAGCAGCAAAGTAATATTATCGGCCGACTCCGGAGCTGGCTACACCTTC.

Note on this clone: Within the sample, other DNA sequences also encode this same CDR3. The rearrangement joins TRBV11-3 to TRBJ2-7; tentative D call: TRBD2 (6 bases). Trimming took off 1 base at V and 1 base at J, with 8 bases between the two ends. The germline V gene has CDR1 SGHNT and CDR2 YENEEA. CDR3 size: 14 residues. CDR3 coding DNA: TGTGCCAGCAGCTTAGGGGGGGATTCCTACGAGCAGTACTTC. Amino acid sequence: CASSLGGDSYEQYF. The variable domain in full, completed from reference TRBV11-3 and TRBJ2-7, reads EAGVVQSPRYKIIEKKQPVAFWCNPISGHNTLYWYLQNLGQGPELLIRYENEEAVDDSQLPKDRFSAERLKGVDSTLKIQPAELGDSAVYLCASSLGGDSYEQYFGPGTRLTVT.

The J gene is TRBJ2-7, the V gene TRBV3-1 (or the pseudogene TRBV3-2), with D possibly being TRBD1 (6 bases). The CDR3 is 17 amino acids. With 0 bases removed from V and 0 bases from J, the gap between germline ends came to 15 bases. Germline V gives CDR1 LGHDT, CDR2 YNNKEL (reference sequence). CDR3 amino acids: CASSQDRSGAGSYEQYF. Written as DNA, the CDR3 is TGTGCCAGCAGCCAAGATCGGTCAGGGGCTGGCTCCTACGAGCAGTACTTC.

Here the CDR3 DNA reads TGCGCCAGCAGCCCCCTCGTCTTATTAGATGACACCGGGGAGCTGTTTTTT. It is translated as CASSPLVLLDDTGELFF. The V and J genes are TRBV5-1 and TRBJ2-2; D unresolved. From germline, CDR1 is SGHRS and CDR2 YFSETQ. The CDR3 runs 17 residues. Between the trimmed V and J ends, which lost 4 bases and 3 bases, there was a span of 19 bases.

The rearrangement links TRBV4-2 to TRBJ2-1; D not certain. Germline lookup yields CDR1 LGHNA and CDR2 YNFKEQ. This CDR3 has 14 amino acids. Trimming pared 1 base from V and 2 bases from J, leaving 6 bases between. CDR3 DNA: TGTGCCAGCAGCCAAGGTAGCACCTACAATGAGCAGTTCTTC. It translates to CASSQGSTYNEQFF.

This chain uses TRBV6-5 with TRBJ1-1; D gene ambiguous. This CDR3 is 11 amino acids long. The V gene's germline CDR1 is MNHEY and CDR2 SVGAGI. Trimming took 5 bases from V and 11 from J, leaving 12 bases between them. The CDR3 region is CASSRRGRAFF. CDR3 sequence (DNA): TGTGCCAGCAGTCGGCGAGGCCGGGCTTTCTTT.

V is TRBV5-6 and J is TRBJ2-7, with D possibly TRBD2 on 6 matching bases. The CDR3 loop spans 14 amino acids. Germline values: CDR1 SGHDT, CDR2 YYEEEE. V shed 4 bases and J shed 4 bases, with 15 bases lying between them. The CDR3 is CASSPWRDGYEQYF. The CDR3, as DNA: TGTGCCAGCAGCCCATGGCGGGACGGATACGAGCAGTACTTC.

This clone has only a few counts. The genes are TRBV4-1 and TRBJ2-7; 10 nucleotides match TRBD1. This CDR3 has 12 residues. CDR1 is MGHRA, CDR2 YSYEKL, per germline. With V trimmed by 6 bases and J by 7 bases, 3 bases remained unmatched. DNA for the CDR3: TGCGCCAGCAGGGGGACAGGGGTTGAGCAGTACTTC. Residues: CASRGTGVEQYF.

This clone was seen once. The chain is built from TRBV21-1 and TRBJ2-2; the listed D gene, TRBD2, was not tested against the DNA. TRBV21-1 is reported as a pseudogene. The CDR3 is 17 amino acids. DNA of the CDR3: TGTGCCAGCAGGATAGCGGTATACACAGGCTTGACCGGGGAGCTGTTTTTT. This encodes CASRIAVYTGLTGELFF.

The chain recombines TRBV6-5 with TRBJ1-1, with D unclear. The length of the CDR3 is 13 residues. V was clipped by 0 bases and J by 11 bases, with 13 bases between them. Germline V CDR1 and CDR2: MNHEY, SVGAGI. CDR3 region: CASSYSTGRWAFF. The CDR3 DNA is TGTGCCAGCAGTTACTCTACGGGGAGGTGGGCTTTCTTT.

The chain carries TRBV5-6 and TRBJ2-3, with 8 bases fitting TRBD1. Germline CDR1 and CDR2: SGHDT and YYEEEE. The CDR3 is 16 residues long. Trimming at V came to 3 bases and at J to 2 bases, leaving 8 bases not matched to a gene. CDR3 nucleotide sequence: TGTGCCAGCAGCTCATCCGGGACAGGCTACACAGATACGCAGTATTTT. Its translation: CASSSSGTGYTDTQYF.

The chain uses TRBV7-8 and TRBJ1-1, with D possibly matching TRBD1 (5 bases). V shed 1 base and J shed 4 bases, with 13 bases lying between them. The CDR3 sequence is 15 residues long. Per the germline V gene, CDR1 is SGHVS and CDR2 is FQNEAQ. DNA of the CDR3: TGTGCCAGCAGCTTAGGCTGGACATCCGTCACTGAAGCTTTCTTT. This gives the protein CASSLGWTSVTEAFF.